The 30 T cell receptor beta chains given below trace back to one sample, sequenced in a study of blood T cells in healthy people across ages. A second PCR of roughly 7 to 11 cycles used a sample-barcoded 5' primer and a J-beta primer mix. One entry per CDR3 protein results from TCRdb running MiXCR on the 5' RACE reads. The table lists about a million distinct CDR3 sequences, 51% of them singletons, with over 20% in the top ten. Sample: blood. All receptors derive from a woman aged 55-70 years in good health.

The chain joins TRBV19 to TRBJ1-2; 10 bases are a match to TRBD1. Germline loops: CDR1 LNHDA, CDR2 SQIVND (reference sequence). The CDR3 contains 17 residues. Unmatched junction bases numbered 15, after V lost 7 bases and J lost 4 bases. DNA for the CDR3: TGTGCCAGTACCTCAGACCCGGGACAGGGGAAACCCTATGGCTACACCTTC. It translates to CASTSDPGQGKPYGYTF.

For this clonotype: A read error is likely, as this CDR3 ends without the conserved phenylalanine or tryptophan. V gene TRBV5-1 combines with J gene TRBJ2-3, with no clear D. Germline CDR1 reads SGHRS; CDR2 reads YFSETQ. The CDR3 has 12 amino acids. The V end lost 5 bases, the J end lost 8 bases, and 12 bases lay between the germline ends. CDR3 region: CASRTPPSTQYL. The CDR3 region has the DNA TGCGCCAGCAGGACCCCGCCGTCTACGCAGTATTTA.

In regard to this clonotype: One end of the junction fails to match germline, which may point to a read error. The chain couples TRBV4-1 to TRBJ2-3; the match to TRBD2 covers 13 bases. Looked up from germline, CDR1 is MGHRA and CDR2 is YSYEKL. This CDR3 spans 18 amino acids. The CDR3 sequence: CASSQVGTSGTSTGTQYF. In DNA form, the CDR3 reads TGCGCCAGCAGCCAAGTCGGGACTAGCGGGACTAGCACAGGTACGCAGTATTTT.

A few counts support this clonotype. The chain combines TRBV4-3 with TRBJ1-2; 9 nucleotides agree with TRBD1. V was pared by 0 bases and J by 5 bases, with 13 bases of the junction left unmatched. The CDR3 contains 18 residues. Germline-derived CDR1 and CDR2 are LGHNA and YSLEER. In nucleotides, the CDR3 is TGCGCCAGCAGCCAAGACGTAAATTGGGAGACAGGGGGATATGGCTACACCTTC. This translates into CASSQDVNWETGGYGYTF.

This clonotype was seen only a few times. J is TRBJ2-5 and V is TRBV7-9, with TRBD1 identical over 8 bases. The junction had 11 bases not matched to a gene; V was cut back by 0 bases and J by 2 bases. The CDR3 totals 18 residues. Germline CDR1 SEHNR, CDR2 FQNEAQ (reference sequence). The CDR3 nucleotides read TGTGCCAGCAGCTTAGCCATACTACGACAGGGGCAACAAGAGACCCAGTACTTC. Its translation is CASSLAILRQGQQETQYF.

V is TRBV10-1 and J is TRBJ1-1; 7 bases agree with TRBD1. Unmatched junction bases numbered 3, after V lost 2 bases and J lost 0 bases. The CDR3 runs 15 residues. Per the germline V gene, CDR1 is WNHNN and CDR2 is SYGVQD (reference sequence). The CDR3 loop reads CASSEGTEMNTEAFF. DNA for the CDR3: TGCGCCAGCAGTGAGGGGACAGAGATGAACACTGAAGCTTTCTTT.

The J gene is TRBJ1-5, the V gene TRBV27, with 8 bases lining up with TRBD1. This CDR3 contains 14 residues. J was trimmed by 7 bases and V by 5 bases; bases with no gene match: 7. Germline V lookup: CDR1 MNHEY, CDR2 SMNVEV (reference sequence). The CDR3 sequence is CASSIRQGTQPQHF. Written as DNA, the CDR3 is TGTGCCAGCAGTATCCGACAGGGGACGCAGCCCCAGCATTTT.

The chain is built from TRBV29-1 and TRBJ2-7, with 11 nucleotides matching TRBD2. Germline lookup yields CDR1 SQVTM and CDR2 ANQGSEA. The CDR3 sequence is 14 residues long. Germline trimming cut 6 bases from V and 1 base from J; bases unmatched to any gene: 5. The CDR3 loop is CSVLAGGPSYEQYF. The CDR3 region has the DNA TGCAGCGTGTTAGCGGGAGGGCCTTCCTACGAGCAGTACTTC.

Only a few counts were recorded for this clonotype. V gene TRBV5-1 combines with J gene TRBJ2-1; D perhaps matches TRBD1 (5 bases). V was clipped by 4 bases and J by 7 bases, with 21 bases between them. Germline V gene lookup returns CDR1 SGHRS and CDR2 YFSETQ. CDR3 size: 16 residues. This chain's CDR3 is CASSAGWGPALNEQFF. As DNA, the CDR3 is TGCGCCAGCAGCGCCGGCTGGGGCCCAGCACTAAATGAGCAGTTCTTC.

The genes are TRBV30 and TRBJ1-2; 7 positions agree with TRBD1. With 8 bases clipped from V and 4 bases from J, the junction kept 10 bases outside the gene matches. Germline V gene lookup returns CDR1 GTSNPN and CDR2 SVGIG (reference sequence). The CDR3 loop spans 13 amino acids. The DNA for the CDR3 is TGTGCCACCCCGGGACAGAACTTCTATGGCTACACCTTC. Encoded protein: CATPGQNFYGYTF. The full variable domain, in which reference TRBV30 and TRBJ1-2 provide the parts outside the CDR3, is SQTIHQWPATLVQPVGSPLSLECTVEGTSNPNLYWYRQAAGRGLQLLFYSVGIGQISSEVPQNLSASRPQDRQFILSSKKLLLSDSGFYLCATPGQNFYGYTFGSGTRLTVV.

This rearrangement joins TRBV6-4 to TRBJ2-3, with a possible D match to TRBD2 (6 bases). This CDR3 comprises 14 residues. V lost 3 bases to trimming and J lost 8 bases, with 15 bases between them. Germline-derived CDR1 and CDR2 are MRHNA and SNTAGT. CDR3 amino acids: CASSEEGWGSTQYF. The CDR3 DNA sequence: TGTGCCAGCAGTGAGGAGGGGTGGGGGTCTACGCAGTATTTT.

This clonotype was seen a few times. The chain combines TRBV12-3 or TRBV12-4 with TRBJ2-5; D is undetermined. With 6 bases removed from V and 5 bases from J, the gap between germline ends came to 16 bases. The CDR3 is 14 amino acids. The CDR3 sequence is CASSPDTIGETQYF. The CDR3 DNA sequence: TGTGCCAGCAGCCCCGACACGATCGGGGAGACCCAGTACTTC.

The V and J genes are TRBV6-5 and TRBJ2-3; weak D call: TRBD2 (6 bases). V shed 5 bases and J shed 5 bases, with 14 bases lying between them. The CDR3 is made up of 14 amino acids. The germline gives CDR1 MNHEY, CDR2 SVGAGI. The DNA of the CDR3 is TGTGCCAGCAGTCCCGGGACTCCCCGAGATACGCAGTATTTT. Its translation: CASSPGTPRDTQYF.

The genes are TRBV27 and TRBJ2-1, with D unclear. Germline assignment: CDR1 MNHEY and CDR2 SMNVEV (reference sequence). The CDR3 has 11 residues. Trimming took 8 bases from V and 10 from J, leaving 12 bases between them. DNA for the CDR3: TGTGCCAGCCGGTCCGTCTACGAGCAGTTCTTC. Translation gives CASRSVYEQFF.

This clonotype was seen only a few times. V and J are TRBV4-1 and TRBJ2-7, with a weak D call TRBD2 (6 bases). The CDR3 has 15 amino acids. V was pared by 2 bases and J by 1 base, with 12 bases between. CDR1 and CDR2 from the germline V gene are MGHRA and YSYEKL. The CDR3 nucleotides are TGCGCCAGCAGCCAATCTTTTAGCGGATCCTACGAGCAGTACTTC. Protein product: CASSQSFSGSYEQYF.

The chain is built from TRBV5-6 and TRBJ2-5, with D possibly being TRBD2 (7 bases). Germline CDR1 reads SGHDT; CDR2 reads YYEEEE. Trimming took off 0 bases at V and 4 bases at J, with 16 bases between the two ends. The CDR3 runs 16 residues. CDR3 protein: CASSLAAGAGGETQYF. CDR3 DNA: TGTGCCAGCAGCTTGGCCGCGGGGGCCGGGGGAGAGACCCAGTACTTC.

V and J are TRBV6-5 and TRBJ2-7; perhaps D is TRBD1 or TRBD2 (7 bases each). The CDR3 is 14 amino acids. Trimming took 5 bases from V and 4 from J, leaving 15 bases between them. CDR1 is MNHEY and CDR2 is SVGAGI in the germline V gene. CDR3 region: CASSDFRGGYEQYF. The CDR3 DNA sequence: TGTGCCAGCAGTGACTTCAGGGGGGGGTACGAGCAGTACTTC.

This clonotype has more than one count but fewer than ten. V is TRBV11-1 and J is TRBJ2-7; D may correspond to TRBD1 or TRBD2 (5 bases each). Germline CDR1 is SGHAT and CDR2 is FQDESV (reference sequence). The CDR3 runs 14 residues. V was clipped by 5 bases and J by 3 bases, with 14 bases between them. CDR3 sequence: CASSVRGTDYEQYF. CDR3 DNA: TGTGCCAGCAGCGTGAGGGGTACCGACTACGAGCAGTACTTC. Full variable domain (outside the CDR3, taken from reference TRBV11-1 and TRBJ2-7): EAEVAQSPRYKITEKSQAVAFWCDPISGHATLYWYRQILGQGPELLVQFQDESVVDDSQLPKDRFSAERLKGVDSTLKIQPAELGDSAMYLCASSVRGTDYEQYFGPGTRLTVT.

J is TRBJ2-1 and V is TRBV3-1, with D tentatively TRBD2 (6 bases). V lost 2 bases, J lost 15 bases, and 11 bases lay in between. The germline gives CDR1 LGHDT, CDR2 YNNKEL (reference sequence). This CDR3 has 11 residues. The CDR3 region has the DNA TGTGCCAGCAGCCAAAGGACTACTCGGTTCTTC. Translated, it gives CASSQRTTRFF.

The CDR3 bases are TGTGCCAGCAGTCGTAGCGGAGATTACAATGAGCAGTTCTTC. Protein sequence: CASSRSGDYNEQFF. The chain links TRBV28 to TRBJ2-1, with a weak D call TRBD2 (6 bases). V was shortened by 5 bases and J by 4 bases, with 12 bases between the two germline ends. Germline V lookup: CDR1 MDHEN, CDR2 SYDVKM. This CDR3 has 14 residues.

This clonotype was observed at least ten times. For the CDR3, the DNA is TGTGCCAGCAGCGTATCGCCTCGGAGCGGGAGGGGTTCATTCCCAGATACGCAGTATTTT. Protein sequence: CASSVSPRSGRGSFPDTQYF. The chain employs TRBV9 and TRBJ2-3; 10 bases line up with TRBD2. From germline, CDR1 is SGDLS and CDR2 YYNGEE. Unmatched junction bases numbered 18, after V lost 1 base and J lost 4 bases. The CDR3 is 20 amino acids.

The V and J genes are TRBV5-4 and TRBJ1-2, with D unresolved. Germline-derived CDR1 and CDR2 are SGHNT and YYREEE (reference sequence). Trimming shortened V by 5 bases and J by 0 bases, and 8 bases separated the two germline ends. This CDR3 is 13 amino acids long. The CDR3 region has the DNA TGTGCCAGCAGGGACTTCTCTAACTATGGCTACACCTTC. Its translation is CASRDFSNYGYTF.

The rearrangement uses TRBV20-1 and TRBJ2-3; tentative D call: TRBD1 (6 bases). Germline V gene lookup returns CDR1 DFQATT and CDR2 SNEGSKA (reference sequence). CDR3 length equals 13 residues. The V and J ends lost 6 bases and 1 base respectively, with 11 bases between them. CDR3: CSAEDSGTDTQYF. The CDR3 bases are TGCAGTGCGGAGGACAGCGGCACAGATACGCAGTATTTT.

The sample holds a few counts of this clonotype. V gene TRBV20-1 combines with J gene TRBJ1-6; D not certain. V shed 0 bases and J shed 0 bases, with 12 bases lying between them. CDR3 length: 17 residues. CDR1 and CDR2 from the germline V gene are DFQATT and SNEGSKA (reference sequence). The CDR3 protein is CSARDGRKSSYNSPLHF. DNA for the CDR3: TGCAGTGCTAGAGATGGACGGAAGAGCTCCTATAATTCACCCCTCCACTTT.

This clonotype was found a few times. The chain uses TRBV12-3 or TRBV12-4 and TRBJ2-7, with D perhaps matching TRBD1 or TRBD2 (5 bases each). V lost 6 bases and J lost 2, with 14 bases in between. The CDR3 is made up of 14 amino acids. CDR3 amino acids: CASSPWDRTYEQYF. The CDR3 DNA sequence: TGTGCCAGCAGCCCCTGGGACCGAACCTACGAGCAGTACTTC.

This clonotype has just a few counts. It may be a read error: a sequence one base away is much more abundant. This chain joins TRBV6-5 and TRBJ2-5, with D possibly TRBD1 on 6 matching bases. Trimming took 5 bases from V and 5 from J, leaving 15 bases between them. The CDR3 runs 14 residues. The V gene's germline CDR1 is MNHEY and CDR2 SVGAGI. The CDR3 sequence is CASSDAGGGETQYF. The CDR3, as DNA: TGTGCCAGCAGTGACGCTGGGGGCGGGGAGACCCAGTACTTC.

This chain links TRBV24-1 with TRBJ2-7, with 11 bases fitting TRBD2. Matching the DNA end better, TRBJ2-5 makes the J call doubtful. CDR1 is KGHDR and CDR2 is SFDVKD in the germline V gene. The CDR3 contains 17 residues. As DNA, the CDR3 is TGTGCCACCAGTGACTCCGGGACTAGCGGCTTCCGGGAGACCCAGTACTTC. Amino acid sequence: CATSDSGTSGFRETQYF.

The V and J genes are TRBV12-3 or TRBV12-4 and TRBJ2-7; possible D gene TRBD2, 5 bases. CDR3 length: 16 amino acids. Between the trimmed V and J ends, which lost 6 bases and 3 bases, there was a span of 21 bases. Here the CDR3 reads CASSTTARGPGYEQYF. Here the CDR3 DNA reads TGTGCCAGCAGCACCACCGCCCGGGGTCCAGGCTACGAGCAGTACTTC.

V gene TRBV6-1 combines with J gene TRBJ2-7; D call uncertain. The CDR3 is made up of 16 amino acids. Germline V gives CDR1 MNHNS, CDR2 SASEGT. V was clipped by 6 bases and J by 3 bases, with 21 bases between them. The CDR3 spells CASSQDTGPQIYEQYF. For the CDR3, the DNA is TGTGCCAGCAGCCAAGACACCGGGCCACAAATCTACGAGCAGTACTTC.

This rearrangement joins TRBV27 to TRBJ1-6; 7 bases match TRBD1. This CDR3 region has 17 residues. The germline V gene encodes CDR1 MNHEY and CDR2 SMNVEV (reference sequence). V trimming: 3 bases; J trimming: 3 bases; junction bases outside the gene matches: 8. CDR3 nucleotide sequence: TGTGCCAGCAGTTTGTCCCTACAGGGGTTCTATAATTCACCCCTCCACTTT. It yields the protein CASSLSLQGFYNSPLHF.